This T cell receptor beta chain is drawn from a study of CD4+ T cells in melanoma. CDR1 and CDR2 (germline): KGHSH, LQKENI. With 2 bases removed from V and 8 bases from J, the gap between germline ends came to 13 bases. The CDR3 length is 14 residues. As for this clone: Its antigen is not identified.

Notes on the study in general: Reportedly, melanoma neoantigen-specific CD4+ T cells showed varied differentiation states. CD8+ T cell, macrophage and B cell function reportedly correlated with neoantigen-specific CD4+ T cells.

TCRdb's table, derived via immunoSEQ multiplex PCR, lists solely in-frame clones and lacks some. The repertoire holds tens of thousands of clones, approximately 74% seen once, with 4.8% in the top ten. The receptor comes from a human donor with melanoma. The sample comprised tumor tissue. This rearrangement joins TRBV18 to TRBJ2-1; D not resolved. CDR3 residues: CASSPLSSGDEQFF. The CDR3 bases are TGTGCCAGCTCACCATTGTCCAGTGGCGATGAGCAGTTCTTC.